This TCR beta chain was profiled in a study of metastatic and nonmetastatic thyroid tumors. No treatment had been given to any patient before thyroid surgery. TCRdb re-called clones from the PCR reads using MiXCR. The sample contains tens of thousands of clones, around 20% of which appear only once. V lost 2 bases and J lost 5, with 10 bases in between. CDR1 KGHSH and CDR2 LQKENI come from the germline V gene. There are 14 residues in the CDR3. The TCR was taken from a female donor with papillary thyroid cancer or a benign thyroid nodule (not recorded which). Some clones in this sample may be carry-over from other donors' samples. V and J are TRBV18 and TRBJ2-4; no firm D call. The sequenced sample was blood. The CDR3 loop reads CASSPSATQNIQYF. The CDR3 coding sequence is TGTGCCAGCTCACCAAGCGCTACGCAAAACATTCAGTACTTC.